This TCR beta chain comes out of a study of siplizumab effects on memory and regulatory T cells. TCR templates, around 100,000 per sample, were assayed. Some clones are missing from TCRdb's copy, which holds only in-frame ones; the method was immunoSEQ multiplex PCR. The sample carries roughly 100,000 clones, about 93% recorded once. Study results and limitations: Most proliferating CD4+ or CD8+ clones, roughly 75-95%, had no naive or memory assignment. Unstimulated subsets were the mapping target of only a minor fraction of alloreactive clones. No functional test confirmed suppression by proliferating siplizumab-culture Tregs.

Deletions cut 0 bases from V and 4 bases from J, with 13 bases between. The CDR3 spans 15 residues. Germline V CDR1 and CDR2: LNHDA, SQIVND (reference sequence). As concerns this clone: The antigen is undetermined.

Sequencing was performed on CD4+ T cells sorted from blood. The sequence was obtained from a human donor in good health. The V and J genes are TRBV19 and TRBJ2-7; a weak D match, TRBD2 (6 bases). The CDR3 DNA follows: TGTGCCAGTAGTATAGACCTAGTGACTAGTTACGAGCAGTACTTC. It is translated as CASSIDLVTSYEQYF.